One and the same sample provided the 25 T cell receptor beta chains below, sequenced in a study of tumor-infiltrating lymphocytes in primary liver carcinoma. TCR beta cDNA came from approximately 490 ng total RNA, primed with a constant-region primer. TCR beta libraries came from three nested multiplex PCR rounds using slightly modified ARM-PCR. The opening two PCR rounds, nine to eleven cycles each, paired TRBV1-TRBV30 forward primers with a C-beta reverse primer. MiXCR, run by TCRdb on the multiplex PCR reads, gives a single entry per CDR3 protein. The table has 90,000 to 100,000 distinct CDR3 sequences, around 63% seen once. The tissue used was unsorted bulk material of roughly 17-32 mg. RNA and DNA were co-extracted from it with the AllPrep DNA/RNA mini kit. Material for sequencing was liver tumor tissue from sampling region 5. This sample's subset: tumor region T5, tumor centre. These receptors were taken from a woman in her sixties or seventies with primary liver carcinoma and hepatitis B virus infection.

On this clonotype: This may come from a read error, since a much larger clone is one base off. Here the CDR3 reads CANSHGQGANYGYTF. The CDR3 DNA is TGCGCCAACAGCCATGGACAGGGAGCCAACTATGGCTACACCTTC. The chain has TRBV5-1 and TRBJ1-2; 8 bases match TRBD1. Germline CDR1 SGHRS, CDR2 YFSETQ. The CDR3 extends over 15 amino acids.

As concerns this clonotype: This may arise from a read error, as a much more abundant clone is one base away. The chain links TRBV7-6 to TRBJ2-7; D gene uncertain. This CDR3 has 12 amino acids. The germline gives CDR1 SGHVS, CDR2 FNYEAQ. In nucleotides, the CDR3 is TGTGCCAGCAGCCCCCGCTCCTGCGAGCAGTACTTC. It codes for CASSPRSCEQYF.

The chain employs TRBV29-1 and TRBJ2-3; 7 bases map to TRBD2. Germline assignment: CDR1 SQVTM and CDR2 ANQGSEA. This CDR3 spans 14 amino acids. V was pared by 6 bases and J by 14 bases, with 20 bases of the junction left unmatched. The DNA for the CDR3 is TGCAGCGTGTCGGGGCGGGGGATCACAGATATGCTGTATTTT. It translates to CSVSGRGITDMLYF.

There are a few counts of this clonotype. The rearrangement uses TRBV7-9 and TRBJ1-2; D unresolved. The CDR3 totals 11 residues. V was pared by 3 bases and J by 3 bases, with 2 bases between. Per germline, CDR1 SEHNR and CDR2 FQNEAQ (reference sequence). DNA for the CDR3: TGTGCCAGCAGCTTTGACTATGGCTACACCTTC. It specifies CASSFDYGYTF.

J is TRBJ1-6 and V is TRBV29-1; no firm D call. The V gene lost 5 bases and the J gene lost 7 bases, with 12 bases spanning the gap. Germline V gene lookup returns CDR1 SQVTM and CDR2 ANQGSEA. This CDR3 spans 13 amino acids. CDR3 residues: CSVSDMANSPLHF. The CDR3 nucleotides read TGCAGCGTTAGCGACATGGCAAATTCACCCCTCCACTTT.

This clonotype was detected many times. A much larger clone lies one base from this, so it may be a read error. The chain uses TRBV4-2 and TRBJ1-1; possibly TRBD1 for D (6 bases). The CDR3 has 16 amino acids. The germline V gene has CDR1 LGHNA and CDR2 YNFKEQ. As DNA, the CDR3 is TGTGCCAGCAGCCAAGGGGGGCAGGGGATGAACACTGGAGCTTTCTTT. Amino acid sequence: CASSQGGQGMNTGAFF.

There are a few counts of this clonotype. This clone may be a read error of a much larger clone one base away. The CDR3 does not end in the conserved phenylalanine or tryptophan, so this is likely a read error. The chain is built from TRBV12-3 or TRBV12-4 and TRBJ2-1; TRBD2 agrees at 12 bases. The CDR3 is made up of 15 amino acids. Trimming took 6 bases from V and 4 from J; bases not matched to a gene: 4. CDR3 DNA: TGTGCCAGCAGACAACTAGCGGGGGGATACAATGAGCAGTTCCTC. Its protein product is CASRQLAGGYNEQFL.

This clonotype was counted many times. The rearrangement joins TRBV12-3 or TRBV12-4 to TRBJ2-1, with 9 bases fitting TRBD1. The CDR3 length is 12 residues. V lost 6 bases, J lost 9 bases, and 3 bases stayed unmatched. The CDR3 coding sequence is TGTGCCAGCAGACAGGGGGCAACTGAGCAGTTCTTC. This sequence encodes CASRQGATEQFF.

With respect to this clonotype: Given the absence of the conserved phenylalanine or tryptophan at the CDR3 end, a read error is likely. The chain recombines TRBV11-1 with TRBJ2-1; the match to TRBD2 covers 12 bases. CDR1 and CDR2 from the germline V gene are SGHAT and FQDESV (reference sequence). Unmatched junction bases numbered 8, after V lost 5 bases and J lost 12 bases. The CDR3 is 14 amino acids. CDR3 nucleotide sequence: TGTGCCAGCAGCCCGAGACTAGCGGGAGCGCTGCAGTTCTTA. Translating it yields CASSPRLAGALQFL.

Notes on this clonotype: Since no conserved phenylalanine or tryptophan closes the CDR3, a read error is the likely cause. This rearrangement joins TRBV12-3 or TRBV12-4 to TRBJ2-1, with TRBD2 identical over 7 bases. The CDR3 is made up of 15 amino acids. In DNA, the CDR3 is TGTGCCAGCAGTTTAGCGCGGGAGTTAGTCAATGAACAGTTCATC. Amino acid sequence: CASSLARELVNEQFI.

On this clonotype: A much larger clone sits a single nucleotide away, making a read error possible. The rearrangement links TRBV6-1 to TRBJ2-1; D remains ambiguous. The germline CDR1 and CDR2 sequences are MNHNS and SASEGT. The CDR3 is 11 residues long. The CDR3 DNA is TGTGCCAGCAGTGAATGGGGTGAGCTGTTCTTC. The encoded protein is CASSEWGELFF.

Notes on this clonotype: No conserved phenylalanine or tryptophan is present at the end of the CDR3, so a read error is the likely explanation. The DNA is omitted, as the CDR3 cannot be located on it reliably, and the CDR3 follows TCRdb's listing. V usage is TRBV29-1 and J usage is TRBJ2-3; TRBD2 reflects the table's D call only, with no check against the DNA. The CDR3 contains 15 residues when both ends are counted. The germline gives CDR1 SQVTM, CDR2 ANQGSEA. CDR3: CSVAYGSGSADTLYI.

This clonotype was seen just once. The chain combines TRBV28 with TRBJ1-1; no firm D call. The CDR3 runs to 12 residues. Germline lookup yields CDR1 MDHEN and CDR2 SYDVKM. Trimming pared 6 bases from V and 2 bases from J, leaving 7 bases between. In nucleotides, the CDR3 is TGTGCCAGCAGGGTGATTAACACTGAAGCTTTCTTT. Translating it yields CASRVINTEAFF.

Points on this clonotype: The conserved phenylalanine or tryptophan is not found at the CDR3 terminus, so this likely reflects a read error. The chain joins TRBV11-2 to TRBJ2-7; TRBD1 matches at 7 bases. Per the germline V gene, CDR1 is SGHAT and CDR2 is FQNNGV. CDR3 length equals 14 residues. The CDR3 DNA is TGTGCCAGCGGCCACCGGGACAGTCCCTACGAACAGTACATC. It translates to CASGHRDSPYEQYI.

In the case of this clonotype: An end of the junction does not agree with germline; a read error may underlie this. The chain has TRBV29-1 and TRBJ2-5; TRBD1 agrees at 10 bases. Germline V gene sequence: CDR1 SQVTM, CDR2 ANQGSEA. The CDR3 is 15 amino acids. In DNA form, the CDR3 reads TGCAGCCTGGAGGGGGGGACAGGGGACCAAGGGACCCAGTACTTC. It encodes CSLEGGTGDQGTQYF.

About this clonotype: The CDR3 ends on some other residue instead of the conserved phenylalanine or tryptophan, so this is likely a read error. V and J are TRBV6-6 and TRBJ2-7, with TRBD2 matching 7 bases. This CDR3 comprises 15 residues. Germline loops: CDR1 MNHNY, CDR2 SVGAGI (reference sequence). V shed 8 bases and J 4 bases; nucleotides not matched to a gene: 14. The DNA for the CDR3 is TGTGCCAGCTCCTTGGACGGGGGAGGGGAGTACGAGCAGTACCTC. Protein: CASSLDGGGEYEQYL.

This clonotype has more than one count but fewer than ten. This may arise from a read error, as a much more abundant clone is one base away. V and J are TRBV5-5 and TRBJ2-1; TRBD2 might be the D (6 bases). Germline CDR1 reads SGHKS; CDR2 reads YYEKEE (reference sequence). This CDR3 contains 16 residues. CDR3 coding DNA: TGTACCAGCAGCTTGGATTTCGGGAGCTCCTACAATGAGCAGTTCTTC. Its translation: CTSSLDFGSSYNEQFF.

This chain uses TRBV5-4 with TRBJ2-3; a possible D gene is TRBD2 (5 bases). Germline CDR1 SGHNT, CDR2 YYREEE (reference sequence). This CDR3 contains 15 residues. V shed 0 bases and J shed 1 base, with 9 bases lying between them. In nucleotides, the CDR3 is TGTGCCAGCAGCTTGGGGACTGAGCGCACAGATACGCAGTATTTT. Its protein is CASSLGTERTDTQYF.

Concerning this clonotype: This may be a read error, as it is one base from a much larger clone. The chain combines TRBV6-5 with TRBJ1-2, with 7 positions matching TRBD1. V gave up 6 bases and J gave up 10 bases; unmatched junction bases: 11. The CDR3 is made up of 13 amino acids. From germline, CDR1 is MNHEY and CDR2 SVGAGI. The CDR3 bases are TGTGCCAGCAGCCTAGACAGGGAAGGTGACTACACCTTC. This translates into CASSLDREGDYTF.

To note about this clonotype: With a much larger clone just one base away, this may be a read error. This chain joins TRBV10-1 and TRBJ2-1, with D possibly being TRBD1 (6 bases). The CDR3 is made up of 15 amino acids. CDR1 and CDR2 from the germline V gene are WNHNN and SYGVQD (reference sequence). The CDR3 loop reads CASCEGQPAYNEQFF. In DNA form, the CDR3 reads TGCGCCAGCTGTGAAGGACAGCCGGCCTACAATGAGCAGTTCTTC.

In its sample, this clonotype was seen many times. The CDR3 DNA is TGTGCCAGCAGCTTGTATCCAGGCATGAACACTGAAGCTTTCTTT. Encoded protein: CASSLYPGMNTEAFF. This chain joins TRBV5-6 and TRBJ1-1; D unclear. Germline V gene lookup returns CDR1 SGHDT and CDR2 YYEEEE. CDR3 length: 15 residues. V lost 1 base to trimming and J lost 0 bases, with 10 bases between them.

This clonotype has more than one count but fewer than ten. V is TRBV19 and J is TRBJ2-7; tentative D call: TRBD2 (6 bases). The CDR3 consists of 14 residues. Germline V gives CDR1 LNHDA, CDR2 SQIVND (reference sequence). Deletions cut 6 bases from V and 2 bases from J, with 14 bases between. CDR3 nucleotides: TGTGCCAGTAGAGCCGGGACTGAGACCTACGAGCAGTACTTC. Translating gives CASRAGTETYEQYF. Supplemented by reference TRBV19 and TRBJ2-7, the full variable domain reads DGGITQSPKYLFRKEGQNVTLSCEQNLNHDAMYWYRQDPGQGLRLIYYSQIVNDFQKGDIAEGYSVSREKKESFPLTVTSAQKNPTAFYLCASRAGTETYEQYFGPGTRLTVT.

This clonotype was detected only a few times. Just one base apart from a much larger clone, this may be a read error. V and J are TRBV12-3 or TRBV12-4 and TRBJ1-3; 7 bases agree with TRBD1. The CDR3 contains 13 residues. J gave up 3 bases and V 8 bases, and 4 bases lay outside the gene matches. CDR3 amino acids: CASRQGDGNTIYF. CDR3 coding DNA: TGTGCCAGCCGTCAGGGGGATGGAAACACCATATATTTT.

As to this clonotype: The junction does not match germline at one end; this may be a read error. J is TRBJ1-4 and V is TRBV6-5; D not resolved. This CDR3 comprises 14 residues. Germline-derived CDR1 and CDR2 are MNHEY and SVGAGI. CDR3: CASNYVWGGEKLFF. CDR3 nucleotides: TGTGCCAGCAATTACGTGTGGGGAGGTGAAAAATTGTTTTTT.

This clonotype has at least ten counts. This chain uses TRBV10-3 with TRBJ1-3; maybe TRBD1 (5 bases). The CDR3 is 15 amino acids. Per germline, CDR1 ENHRY and CDR2 SYGVKD. V dropped 4 bases and J dropped 6 bases, with 16 bases sitting between them. The CDR3 bases are TGTGCCATCAGTGCGCCGGCCGGAGGGACAAACACCATATATTTT. Amino acid sequence: CAISAPAGGTNTIYF.